One and the same sample provided the 23 T cell receptor beta chains below, sequenced in a study of post-analysis software for immune sequencing data. Built from TCR beta cDNA, the libraries had unique molecular identifiers in them. Each CDR3 protein gets one entry after TCRdb re-called the PCR reads with MiXCR. The sample carries just over 250,000 distinct CDR3 sequences, just over 35% recorded once. Study findings and constraints: The study found TRBV5-6, TRBV5-1 and TRBV20-1 among four to six TRBV segments more frequent in patients than controls.

Their antigen targets remain unknown. Sequences were obtained from blood. All receptors derive from a girl between 10 and 17 years old with multiple sclerosis.

The rearrangement uses TRBV5-1 and TRBJ2-1; the match to TRBD1 covers 12 bases. The germline V gene has CDR1 SGHRS and CDR2 YFSETQ. Trimming cost V 0 bases and J 7 bases; bases outside gene matches: 2. This CDR3 is 15 amino acids long. The CDR3 here is CASSLEGQGANEQFF. The CDR3 region has the DNA TGCGCCAGCAGCTTGGAGGGACAGGGGGCAAATGAGCAGTTCTTC.

This clonotype has more than one count but fewer than ten. The V and J genes are TRBV4-1 and TRBJ1-5, with 10 bases lining up with TRBD1. With 3 bases clipped from V and 5 bases from J, the junction kept 4 bases outside the gene matches. This CDR3 is 15 amino acids long. Germline values: CDR1 MGHRA, CDR2 YSYEKL. CDR3 DNA: TGCGCCAGCAGCCAGGAGGGACAGGGGTATCAGCCCCAGCATTTT. This encodes CASSQEGQGYQPQHF.

Many counts were recorded for this clonotype. The J gene is TRBJ2-6, the V gene TRBV30, with D possibly matching TRBD2 (5 bases). This CDR3 spans 16 amino acids. The germline V gene has CDR1 GTSNPN and CDR2 SVGIG (reference sequence). V was shortened by 0 bases and J by 1 base, with 10 bases between the two germline ends. CDR3 in amino acids: CAWSVEGSSGANVLTF. Here the CDR3 DNA reads TGTGCCTGGAGTGTAGAGGGTTCTTCTGGGGCCAACGTCCTGACTTTC.

This clonotype has at least ten counts. V gene TRBV10-3 combines with J gene TRBJ1-5; no clear D. Germline assignment: CDR1 ENHRY and CDR2 SYGVKD. Between the trimmed V and J ends, which lost 2 bases and 10 bases, there was a span of 12 bases. CDR3 size: 13 residues. The CDR3 loop reads CAISEDRSTPQHF. In nucleotides, the CDR3 is TGTGCCATCAGTGAGGACCGGAGTACCCCCCAGCATTTT.

The chain has TRBV4-2 and TRBJ2-5, with D possibly TRBD2 on 6 matching bases. CDR1 is LGHNA, CDR2 YNFKEQ, per germline. This CDR3 region has 15 residues. V was shortened by 3 bases and J by 4 bases, with 15 bases between the two germline ends. The CDR3 region has the DNA TGTGCCAGCAGCCAGACTAGAAACGGCGGAGAGACCCAGTACTTC. It codes for CASSQTRNGGETQYF.

CDR3 bases: TGTGCCAGCAGCCAAGAAGCACAGGGGTGGTATGATGCGCAGTTCTTC. Its protein product is CASSQEAQGWYDAQFF. This chain connects TRBV14 to TRBJ2-1; 7 bases map to TRBD1. This CDR3 is built from 16 residues. The V gene's germline CDR1 is SGHDN and CDR2 FVKESK. J was trimmed by 12 bases and V by 0 bases; bases with no gene match: 14.

A few counts support this clonotype. The chain links TRBV5-6 to TRBJ1-2; 9 nucleotides agree with TRBD1. Germline values: CDR1 SGHDT, CDR2 YYEEEE. J gave up 8 bases and V 4 bases, and 15 bases lay outside the gene matches. This CDR3 comprises 16 residues. This CDR3 is CASSPDTSGTGTGYTF. CDR3 nucleotide sequence: TGTGCCAGCAGCCCTGACACGTCCGGGACAGGGACGGGCTACACCTTC.

Only a few counts were recorded for this clonotype. The V call is TRBV24-1, the J call TRBJ2-5; D is tentatively TRBD1 or TRBD2 (5 bases each). From germline, CDR1 is KGHDR and CDR2 SFDVKD. The CDR3 contains 15 residues. The germline V and J ends were trimmed by 5 bases and 2 bases, with 14 bases remaining between them. The CDR3 loop is CATSVVRGQQETQYF. Here the CDR3 DNA reads TGTGCCACCAGTGTGGTCCGGGGCCAGCAAGAGACCCAGTACTTC.

The sample holds a few counts of this clonotype. The J gene is TRBJ1-5, the V gene TRBV12-3 or TRBV12-4, with TRBD1 as a possible D gene (5 bases). Between the trimmed V and J ends, which lost 2 bases and 9 bases, there was a span of 11 bases. CDR3 length: 13 amino acids. CDR3 protein: CASSLSVQGPQHF. The CDR3 DNA reads TGTGCCAGCAGTTTAAGTGTTCAGGGGCCCCAGCATTTT.

This clonotype has ten or more counts. This chain connects TRBV20-1 to TRBJ2-1, with 7 nucleotides matching TRBD2. CDR1 DFQATT and CDR2 SNEGSKA come from the germline V gene (reference sequence). Trimming at V came to 4 bases and at J to 8 bases, leaving 5 bases not matched to a gene. The CDR3 covers 12 residues. Here the CDR3 reads CSATRTSYEQFF. CDR3 bases: TGCAGTGCTACCCGGACTAGTTATGAGCAGTTCTTC.

This clonotype was recorded a few times. The rearrangement links TRBV12-3 or TRBV12-4 to TRBJ2-1; 11 positions match TRBD2. The CDR3 consists of 15 residues. The trim removed 5 bases at V and 12 bases at J, leaving 12 bases unmatched. CDR3 DNA sequence: TGTGCCAGCAGTCCCGTCCTAGCGGGAGGCTTACCGCAGTTCTTC. Translating it yields CASSPVLAGGLPQFF.

The chain uses TRBV5-1 and TRBJ2-1, with 11 bases lining up with TRBD2. V shed 4 bases, J shed 7 bases, and the junction held 7 bases outside the gene matches. The CDR3 consists of 15 residues. CDR1 is SGHRS, CDR2 YFSETQ, per germline. The CDR3 is CASSVTSGAGNEQFF. Written as DNA, the CDR3 is TGCGCCAGCAGCGTGACTAGCGGGGCTGGTAATGAGCAGTTCTTC.

In its sample, this clonotype was seen many times. J is TRBJ1-5 and V is TRBV28; D is unresolved. This CDR3 comprises 14 residues. V was shortened by 8 bases and J by 3 bases, with 14 bases between the two germline ends. Germline V gene data show CDR1 as MDHEN and CDR2 as SYDVKM. CDR3 DNA sequence: TGTGCCAGCGAAGAGGACGGTTACAATCAGCCCCAGCATTTT. Translated, it gives CASEEDGYNQPQHF.

This clonotype has a count of ten or more. This chain uses TRBV29-1 with TRBJ2-1, with D perhaps TRBD2 (6 bases). The CDR3 covers 15 residues. V was clipped by 7 bases and J by 4 bases, with 20 bases between them. Per the germline V gene, CDR1 is SQVTM and CDR2 is ANQGSEA. The CDR3 loop is CSAVSGLARYNEQFF. The CDR3 nucleotides read TGCAGCGCCGTGAGTGGGCTAGCGAGGTACAATGAGCAGTTCTTC.

Remarks on this clonotype: An end of the junction does not agree with germline; a read error may underlie this. This rearrangement joins TRBV12-3 or TRBV12-4 to TRBJ2-3; no reliable D call. The length of the CDR3 is 11 residues. The CDR3 is CARTRADMQYF. Written as DNA, the CDR3 is TGTGCCAGAACAAGAGCAGATATGCAGTATTTT.

The gene calls are TRBV12-3 or TRBV12-4 and TRBJ2-5; 7 bases fit TRBD2. Judging by the DNA end, TRBJ2-7 fits better; the J call may be wrong. This CDR3 is 13 amino acids long. This chain's CDR3 is CANSRGSSYEQYF. CDR3 DNA sequence: TGTGCCAACTCCCGCGGGAGCTCCTACGAGCAGTACTTC.

CDR3 amino acids: CASSYSRTALNGYTF. The CDR3 DNA sequence: TGTGCCAGCAGTTACAGTCGGACAGCGTTGAATGGCTACACCTTC. The rearrangement links TRBV6-5 to TRBJ1-2; perhaps TRBD1 as D (6 bases). V was clipped by 2 bases and J by 6 bases, with 16 bases between them. The germline V gene encodes CDR1 MNHEY and CDR2 SVGAGI. This CDR3 region has 15 residues.

A single count supports this clonotype. The chain uses TRBV4-2 and TRBJ2-7; the match to TRBD2 covers 7 bases. The germline gives CDR1 LGHNA, CDR2 YNFKEQ. The CDR3 is 16 residues long. V shed 1 base and J 1 base; nucleotides not matched to a gene: 7. This CDR3 reads CASSQGRGGASYEQYF. CDR3 coding DNA: TGTGCCAGCAGCCAAGGGCGCGGGGGTGCTTCCTACGAGCAGTACTTC.

V and J are TRBV12-3 or TRBV12-4 and TRBJ1-1; D is undetermined. Trimming shortened V by 6 bases and J by 7 bases, and 12 bases separated the two germline ends. The CDR3 spans 12 residues. The CDR3 spells CASSGLVVEAFF. Here the CDR3 DNA reads TGTGCCAGCAGCGGACTAGTCGTTGAAGCTTTCTTT.

The genes are TRBV6-1 and TRBJ2-1; either TRBD1 or TRBD2 may fit D (5 bases each). V lost 3 bases, J lost 15 bases, and 18 bases lay in between. Per the germline V gene, CDR1 is MNHNS and CDR2 is SASEGT. CDR3 length: 13 amino acids. The CDR3: CASSEGSGRRGFF. The CDR3 DNA sequence: TGTGCCAGCAGTGAGGGGAGTGGTCGTAGGGGGTTCTTC.

V gene TRBV5-5 combines with J gene TRBJ2-3; 9 nucleotides match TRBD2. The V gene end was trimmed by 0 bases and the J gene end by 8 bases; junction bases not matched to a gene: 4. CDR3 length equals 14 residues. CDR1 SGHKS and CDR2 YYEKEE come from the germline V gene (reference sequence). DNA for the CDR3: TGTGCCAGCAGCTTGGGTCCAGCGGGGGGTACGCAGTATTTT. Its translation: CASSLGPAGGTQYF.

The sample holds many counts of this clonotype. V usage is TRBV4-1 and J usage is TRBJ2-1; 9 nucleotides agree with TRBD2. From germline, CDR1 is MGHRA and CDR2 YSYEKL. There are 18 residues in the CDR3. With V trimmed by 0 bases and J by 0 bases, 6 bases remained unmatched. CDR3 DNA sequence: TGCGCCAGCAGCCAAGAAAGCCTAGCGGGGAGCTCCTACAATGAGCAGTTCTTC. Amino acids: CASSQESLAGSSYNEQFF.

The gene calls are TRBV29-1 and TRBJ1-1, with unresolved D. The length of the CDR3 is 11 residues. Germline assignment: CDR1 SQVTM and CDR2 ANQGSEA. V lost 3 bases to trimming and J lost 11 bases, with 13 bases between them. CDR3 region: CSVDGRGGAFF. The CDR3 coding sequence is TGCAGCGTTGATGGCCGGGGTGGCGCTTTCTTT.